What follows is one TCR beta chain and its context. This clone was found a few times. The antigen it binds to is not known. Per-nucleotide qualities are absent, and no much larger clonotype sits a single base away. This sample was taken from a study of OX40 agonist ivuxolimab in advanced cancers. As for the study more broadly: The costimulatory receptor OX40 (CD134) was targeted by ivuxolimab, a fully human IgG2 agonistic monoclonal antibody. Intravenous ivuxolimab was administered to patients every 2 weeks at six dose levels: 0.01, 0.1, 0.3, 1.5, 3 and 10 mg/kg. Among the approximately 54 dose-escalation patients, 19 had hepatocellular carcinoma, around 15 melanoma, 9 renal cell carcinoma and 9 head and neck cancer. In the dose-escalation cohort, 82.7% of patients were male, and the mean age was approximately 60 years, with a range of 23 to 79. Prior anti-PD-1, anti-PD-L1 or anti-CTLA-4 therapy was permitted, and checkpoint inhibitors had been received by roughly 42% of dose-escalation patients. Partial responses occurred in three dose-escalation patients: two with cutaneous melanoma and one with hepatocellular carcinoma. The point of sequencing TCRbeta in the periphery was to test whether ivuxolimab changed TCR sequence diversity and drove clonal T-cell expansion. The paper covers the monotherapy dose-escalation part of the phase I ivuxolimab trial, which included N of about 51 patients. General conclusions and limits of the study: Low levels of normalized T-cell clonal expansion were also seen in some patients who did not respond. After ivuxolimab, CD8+ T cells had more expanded clones than CD4+ T cells on average. The antigen specificity of the peripheral T cells that underwent clonal expansion was not determined. Clonal expansion of both CD4+ and CD8+ blood T cells was observed from baseline to week 6 at doses 0.1 to 3.0 mg/kg. In partial responders in the 0.1-3.0 mg/kg groups, normalized peripheral clonal expansion was found to be among the lowest, especially among CD8+ T cells.

Patients with a history of autoimmune disease or receiving systemic immunosuppression were excluded from the trial. Peripheral blood for TCR sequencing was drawn from every dose cohort at baseline, at cycle 4 day 1 and at cycle 7 day 1. Samples came from an open-label, multicenter, first-in-human phase I dose-escalation trial of ivuxolimab. The trial enrolled adults with locally advanced or metastatic head and neck squamous cell, hepatocellular, melanoma or renal cell carcinoma. CD4+ and CD8+ T cells were sorted separately from peripheral blood before TCR sequencing. Genomic DNA was extracted from sorted cells for sequencing of the TCRbeta CDR3 region. TCRbeta CDR3 regions were sequenced using the immunoSEQ Assay. TCRdb holds this immuneACCESS table with in-frame rearrangements only. Some clones are missing; in checked studies, unresolved V genes explain under half, and the rest has no known cause. Here the sample has approximately 29,000 clones; roughly 85% occur a single time. The biggest ten clones account for approximately 10% of the sample.

The sequence derives from an adult with an advanced solid tumor such as melanoma, head and neck, liver or kidney cancer. The starting material was CD4+ or CD8+ T cells sorted from blood, obtained in a trial of the OX40 agonist ivuxolimab.

The DNA sequence follows: TGTGCCAGCAGTTACTCCACTAGTACCTCCTACGAGCAGTACTTC. Translated, this gives CASSYSTSTSYEQYF. The chain links TRBV6-6 with TRBJ2-7; the D segment could be TRBD2, given 5 matching bases. V loses 0 bases of germline sequence and J loses 0 bases, and the interval between the two ends is 9 bases. Reading from cysteine to phenylalanine, the CDR3 counts 15 amino acids. The DNA shown is the 45-base CDR3, in frame from base 1. According to the germline V gene (reference sequence), CDR1 reads MNHNY and CDR2 reads SVGAGI.